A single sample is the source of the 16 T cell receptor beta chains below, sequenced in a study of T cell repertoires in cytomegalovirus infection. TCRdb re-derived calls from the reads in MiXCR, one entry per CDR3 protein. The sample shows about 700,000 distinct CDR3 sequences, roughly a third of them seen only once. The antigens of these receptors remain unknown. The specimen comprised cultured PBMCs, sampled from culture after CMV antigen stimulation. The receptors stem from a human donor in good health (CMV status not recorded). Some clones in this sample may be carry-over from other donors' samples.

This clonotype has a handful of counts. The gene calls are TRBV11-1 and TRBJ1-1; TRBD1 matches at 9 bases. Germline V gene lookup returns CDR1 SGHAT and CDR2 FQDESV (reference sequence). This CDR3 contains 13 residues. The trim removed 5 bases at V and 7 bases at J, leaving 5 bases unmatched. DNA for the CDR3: TGTGCCAGCAGCCAAACAGGGGGCTTTGAAGCTTTCTTT. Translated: CASSQTGGFEAFF.

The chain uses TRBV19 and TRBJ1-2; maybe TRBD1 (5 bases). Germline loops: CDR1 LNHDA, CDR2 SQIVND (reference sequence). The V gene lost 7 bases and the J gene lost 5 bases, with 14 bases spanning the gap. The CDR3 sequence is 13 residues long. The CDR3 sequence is CASTPRGIYGYTF. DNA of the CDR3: TGTGCCAGTACCCCTCGGGGGATATATGGCTACACCTTC.

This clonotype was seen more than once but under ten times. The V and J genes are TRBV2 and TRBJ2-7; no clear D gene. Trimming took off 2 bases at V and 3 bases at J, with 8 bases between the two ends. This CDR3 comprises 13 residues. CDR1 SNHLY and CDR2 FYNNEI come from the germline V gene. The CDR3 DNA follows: TGTGCCAGCAGTGAAAACTCCTTCTACGAGCAGTACTTC. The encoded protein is CASSENSFYEQYF.

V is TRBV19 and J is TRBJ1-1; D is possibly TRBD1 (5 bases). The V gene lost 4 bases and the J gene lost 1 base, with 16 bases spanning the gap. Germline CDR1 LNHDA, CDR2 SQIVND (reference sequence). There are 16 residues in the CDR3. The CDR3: CASSTLPGRENTEAFF. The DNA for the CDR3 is TGTGCCAGTAGTACACTCCCGGGCAGGGAGAACACTGAAGCTTTCTTT.

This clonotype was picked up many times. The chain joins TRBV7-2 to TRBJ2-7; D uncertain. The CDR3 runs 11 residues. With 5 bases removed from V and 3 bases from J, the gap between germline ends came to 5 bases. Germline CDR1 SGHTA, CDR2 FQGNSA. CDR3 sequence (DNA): TGTGCCAGCAGCGTACGCTACGAGCAGTACTTC. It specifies CASSVRYEQYF.

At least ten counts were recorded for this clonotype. CDR3 protein: CASSLVVSGQETQYF. CDR3 DNA sequence: TGTGCCAGCAGCTTAGTGGTGTCGGGACAAGAGACCCAGTACTTC. The chain couples TRBV7-2 to TRBJ2-5; the D gene is possibly TRBD2 (5 bases). Germline V CDR1 and CDR2: SGHTA, FQGNSA. This CDR3 comprises 15 residues. Trimming stripped 1 base from V and 2 bases from J, with 11 bases between.

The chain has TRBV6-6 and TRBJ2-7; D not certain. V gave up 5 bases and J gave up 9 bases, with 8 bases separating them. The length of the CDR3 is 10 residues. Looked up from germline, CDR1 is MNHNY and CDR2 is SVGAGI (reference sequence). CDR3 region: CASSPPWQYF. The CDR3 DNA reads TGTGCCAGCAGTCCCCCGTGGCAGTACTTC.

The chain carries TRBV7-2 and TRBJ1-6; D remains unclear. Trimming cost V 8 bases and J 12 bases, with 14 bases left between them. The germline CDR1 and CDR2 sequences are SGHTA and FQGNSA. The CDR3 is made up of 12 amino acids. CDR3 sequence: CASGPGFLPLHF. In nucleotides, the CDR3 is TGTGCCAGCGGCCCGGGATTCCTACCCCTCCACTTT. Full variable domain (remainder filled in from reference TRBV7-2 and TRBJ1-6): GAGVSQSPSNKVTEKGKDVELRCDPISGHTALYWYRQSLGQGLEFLIYFQGNSAPDKSGLPSDRFSAERTGGSVSTLTIQRTQQEDSAVYLCASGPGFLPLHFGNGTRLTVT.

The CDR3, as DNA: TGTGCCATCAGTGACAGGGGGGGCCCGTACAATGAGCAGTTCTTC. Residues: CAISDRGGPYNEQFF. This chain uses TRBV10-3 with TRBJ2-1; perhaps D is TRBD1 or TRBD2 (7 bases each). The CDR3 covers 15 residues. V shed 3 bases and J shed 4 bases, with 13 bases lying between them. CDR1 and CDR2 (germline): ENHRY, SYGVKD.

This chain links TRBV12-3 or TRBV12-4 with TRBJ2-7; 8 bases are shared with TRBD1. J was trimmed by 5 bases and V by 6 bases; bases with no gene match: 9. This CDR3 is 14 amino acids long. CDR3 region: CASSFGQGGNEQYF. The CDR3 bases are TGTGCCAGCAGCTTCGGACAGGGAGGTAACGAGCAGTACTTC.

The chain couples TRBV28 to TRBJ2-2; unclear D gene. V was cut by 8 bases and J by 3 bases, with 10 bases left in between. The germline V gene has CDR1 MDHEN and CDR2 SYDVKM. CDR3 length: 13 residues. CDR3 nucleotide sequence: TGTGCCAGCGCCAGGCGAGACACCGGGGAGCTGTTTTTT. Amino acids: CASARRDTGELFF.

The CDR3 loop is CASSAYRDTGAFF. Written as DNA, the CDR3 is TGTGCCAGCAGCGCATACAGGGACACCGGGGCTTTCTTT. J is TRBJ1-1 and V is TRBV7-2; perhaps TRBD1 as D (6 bases). V was shortened by 5 bases and J by 11 bases, with 18 bases between the two germline ends. Germline V gene data show CDR1 as SGHTA and CDR2 as FQGNSA. This CDR3 contains 13 residues.

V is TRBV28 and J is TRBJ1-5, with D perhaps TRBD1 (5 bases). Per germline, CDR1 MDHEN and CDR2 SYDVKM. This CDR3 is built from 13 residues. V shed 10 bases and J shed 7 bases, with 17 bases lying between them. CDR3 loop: CATRAGLIQPQHF. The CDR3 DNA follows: TGTGCCACCAGAGCAGGGTTGATCCAGCCCCAGCATTTT.

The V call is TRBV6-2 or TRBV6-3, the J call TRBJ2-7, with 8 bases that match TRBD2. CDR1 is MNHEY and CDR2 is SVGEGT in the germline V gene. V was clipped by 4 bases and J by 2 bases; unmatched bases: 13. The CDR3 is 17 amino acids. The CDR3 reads CASSLTLEREPTYEQYF. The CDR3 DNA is TGTGCCAGCAGTTTAACTTTAGAGCGGGAGCCAACCTACGAGCAGTACTTC.

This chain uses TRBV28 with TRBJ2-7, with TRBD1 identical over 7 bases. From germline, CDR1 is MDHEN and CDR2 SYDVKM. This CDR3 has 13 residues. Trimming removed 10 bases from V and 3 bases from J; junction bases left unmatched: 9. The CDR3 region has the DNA TGTGCCAACCCCGGACAGGTCCACTACGAGCAGTACTTC. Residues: CANPGQVHYEQYF.

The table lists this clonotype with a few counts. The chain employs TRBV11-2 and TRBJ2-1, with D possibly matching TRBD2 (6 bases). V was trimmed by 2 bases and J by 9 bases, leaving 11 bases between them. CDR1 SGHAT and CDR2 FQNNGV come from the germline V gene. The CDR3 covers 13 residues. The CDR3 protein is CASSLISGTEQFF. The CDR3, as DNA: TGTGCCAGCAGCTTAATTAGCGGTACTGAGCAGTTCTTC.